This T cell receptor (beta chain) originates from a study of blood T cells in healthy people across ages. The individuals who served as donors were healthy Caucasians living in Russia, aged roughly 6 to 95. Samples had at least 6 million PBMCs isolated from them. Concerning this clonotype itself: Its antigen remains unidentified.

The CDR3 has 13 amino acids. V was pared by 8 bases and J by 0 bases, with 10 bases between. CDR1 is SNHLY and CDR2 is FYNNEI in the germline V gene. Study-level findings and limits: The fall in TCR beta diversity per million T cells was roughly linear with age. What prevented conclusive comparison of naive and antigen-experienced cells was that PBMCs were unsorted.

The authors ran a second PCR of roughly 6 to 11 cycles using a sample-barcoded 5' primer and a J-beta primer mix. Each CDR3 protein is one row after TCRdb ran MiXCR on the 5' RACE reads. This sample has some 1.5 million distinct CDR3 sequences, with 28% found just once. The TCR was taken from a woman under 40 in good health. The sample was blood. This rearrangement joins TRBV2 to TRBJ1-1; D call uncertain. The CDR3, as DNA: TGTGCCAGCCTTGGCGACATGAACACTGAAGCTTTCTTT. It specifies CASLGDMNTEAFF.